The TCR beta chain under discussion was sequenced for a study of T cell responses to AZD1222 COVID-19 vaccine. Turning to this clone: The antigen is unknown.

Study findings and constraints: There were vaccine-associated CD4 TCRs across spike, dominant at 160-218 and 743-854. Spike-specific TCR breadth and depth went up after people got two AZD1222 doses. Mostly white British, mostly female donors; authors suggested clonal diversity may be underestimated. Reports say nearly half of spike-specific TCRs go after unmutated variant regions.

Profiling relied on immunoSEQ multiplex PCR, and the TCRdb table lists in-frame clones only, not all of them. The repertoire holds fewer than 200,000 clones, 85% to 90% seen once, with about 4.1% in the top ten. V shed 2 bases and J 5 bases; nucleotides not matched to a gene: 1. The germline gives CDR1 SEHNR, CDR2 FQNEAQ (reference sequence). This CDR3 spans 13 amino acids. The V gene is TRBV7-9, the J gene TRBJ2-7, with 9 bases lining up with TRBD1. The input for sequencing was peripheral blood, taken 28 days after the second dose of the MenACWY control vaccine. This sequence originates from an adult who received the MenACWY meningococcal vaccine as a control. This CDR3 reads CASSLRDRDEQYF. DNA for the CDR3: TGTGCCAGCAGCTTACGGGACAGGGACGAGCAGTACTTC.